The 25 T cell receptor beta chains presented below share a single source sample, sequenced in a study of OX40 agonist ivuxolimab in advanced cancers. Sequencing used immunoSEQ multiplex PCR; TCRdb keeps in-frame clones, though not all of them. The repertoire holds tens of thousands of clones, with around 84% as singletons. The sequencing here drew on CD4+ or CD8+ T cells sorted from blood, taken in a trial of the OX40 agonist ivuxolimab. The receptors originated from an adult with an advanced solid tumor such as melanoma, head and neck, liver or kidney cancer.

This clone has just a few counts. The chain is built from TRBV14 and TRBJ2-1, with 9 bases that match TRBD2. The J segment lost 9 bases and the V segment lost 6 bases, leaving 12 bases of the junction unmatched. This CDR3 contains 15 residues. CDR1 SGHDN and CDR2 FVKESK come from the germline V gene. The CDR3: CASRGLAQEGFEQFF. The CDR3 DNA sequence: TGTGCCAGCAGGGGACTAGCCCAAGAGGGTTTTGAGCAGTTCTTC.

This chain uses TRBV19 with TRBJ1-1, with TRBD1 matching over 8 bases. V lost 5 bases, J lost 1 base, and 3 bases stayed unmatched. This CDR3 is 14 amino acids long. The germline CDR1 and CDR2 sequences are LNHDA and SQIVND (reference sequence). The CDR3 is CASSWTGTNTEAFF. In DNA, the CDR3 is TGTGCCAGTAGTTGGACAGGGACGAACACTGAAGCTTTCTTT.

The chain carries TRBV9 and TRBJ1-2; D is perhaps TRBD1 (6 bases). The V end was cut by 6 bases, the J end by 1 base, with 16 bases between. The CDR3 length is 15 residues. Germline-derived CDR1 and CDR2 are SGDLS and YYNGEE. CDR3 nucleotides: TGTGCCAGCACCGGACCCACAGGGTTTAACTATGGCTACACCTTC. It yields the protein CASTGPTGFNYGYTF.

J is TRBJ2-6 and V is TRBV27, with D hard to call. With 5 bases removed from V and 1 base from J, the gap between germline ends came to 3 bases. CDR1 and CDR2 from the germline V gene are MNHEY and SMNVEV (reference sequence). The CDR3 totals 13 residues. The CDR3 sequence: CASSESGANVLTF. The CDR3 nucleotides read TGTGCCAGCAGTGAATCTGGGGCCAACGTCCTGACTTTC.

The gene calls are TRBV28 and TRBJ1-6; TRBD1 might be the D (6 bases). Germline V CDR1 and CDR2: MDHEN, SYDVKM. Trimming took off 3 bases at V and 7 bases at J, with 13 bases between the two ends. This CDR3 has 15 residues. CDR3 DNA sequence: TGTGCCAGCAGTTTGGAGGGGGTCGGGAATTCACCCCTCCACTTT. Translated: CASSLEGVGNSPLHF. The variable domain in full, completed from reference TRBV28 and TRBJ1-6, reads DVKVTQSSRYLVKRTGEKVFLECVQDMDHENMFWYRQDPGLGLRLIYFSYDVKMKEKGDIPEGYSVSREKKERFSLILESASTNQTSMYLCASSLEGVGNSPLHFGNGTRLTVT.

The chain has TRBV10-3 and TRBJ2-1, with D perhaps TRBD1 (5 bases). V lost 6 bases and J lost 2, with 8 bases in between. The CDR3 spans 13 residues. Germline CDR1 ENHRY, CDR2 SYGVKD. DNA of the CDR3: TGTGCCATCAGACAGGAGACCTACAATGAGCAGTTCTTC. This gives the protein CAIRQETYNEQFF.

This chain joins TRBV28 and TRBJ1-1; tentative D call: TRBD1 (5 bases). V shed 0 bases and J shed 7 bases, with 12 bases lying between them. This CDR3 is built from 14 residues. Germline-derived CDR1 and CDR2 are MDHEN and SYDVKM. CDR3 DNA: TGTGCCAGCAGTTTATGGGGCAGGGCGTTTGAAGCTTTCTTT. Amino acids: CASSLWGRAFEAFF.

The J gene is TRBJ2-1, the V gene TRBV2; 9 bases are shared with TRBD1. Germline V lookup: CDR1 SNHLY, CDR2 FYNNEI. The CDR3 loop spans 15 amino acids. V was pared by 6 bases and J by 9 bases, with 12 bases of the junction left unmatched. In DNA, the CDR3 is TGTGCCAGCAGCTATGGACAGGGGATCAGCAGTGAGCAGTTCTTC. Protein product: CASSYGQGISSEQFF.

The chain couples TRBV29-1 to TRBJ1-1; D is unclear. Germline CDR1 and CDR2: SQVTM and ANQGSEA. Trimming removed 6 bases from V and 1 base from J, with 9 bases in between. This CDR3 has 12 amino acids. The CDR3: CSVVNWNTEAFF. As DNA, the CDR3 is TGCAGCGTCGTGAACTGGAACACTGAAGCTTTCTTT.

The chain recombines TRBV9 with TRBJ2-3; D is uncertain. V lost 0 bases to trimming and J lost 4 bases, with 12 bases between them. The CDR3 has 15 residues. CDR1 is SGDLS, CDR2 YYNGEE, per germline. CDR3 sequence: CASSVGDRVADTQYF. CDR3 sequence (DNA): TGTGCCAGCAGCGTAGGTGATAGGGTCGCAGATACGCAGTATTTT.

V usage is TRBV5-6 and J usage is TRBJ2-5; D gene uncertain. Germline CDR1 and CDR2: SGHDT and YYEEEE. The V end was cut by 2 bases, the J end by 7 bases, with 9 bases between. This CDR3 is built from 12 residues. CDR3 in DNA: TGTGCCAGCAGCTTCTTAGCTGGGACCCAGTACTTC. It specifies CASSFLAGTQYF. The variable domain in full, with the rest retrieved from reference TRBV5-6 and TRBJ2-5, is DAGVTQSPTHLIKTRGQQVTLRCSPKSGHDTVSWYQQALGQGPQFIFQYYEEEERQRGNFPDRFSGHQFPNYSSELNVNALLLGDSALYLCASSFLAGTQYFGPGTRLLVL.

V and J are TRBV2 and TRBJ1-2, with D possibly matching TRBD1 (5 bases). Trimming left V 6 bases short and J 8 bases short, with 16 bases between. Germline V gene data show CDR1 as SNHLY and CDR2 as FYNNEI. The CDR3 consists of 13 residues. The CDR3 DNA follows: TGTGCCAGCAGATCGGACAACACAGGAGGCTACACCTTC. Translating it yields CASRSDNTGGYTF.

This rearrangement joins TRBV10-3 to TRBJ1-1; a possible D gene is TRBD1 (5 bases). Trimming shortened V by 10 bases and J by 2 bases, and 11 bases separated the two germline ends. The CDR3 covers 12 residues. Germline loops: CDR1 ENHRY, CDR2 SYGVKD. This CDR3 is CATQTDNTEAFF. CDR3 sequence (DNA): TGTGCCACACAGACAGACAACACTGAAGCTTTCTTT.

This clone showed up just once. The J gene is TRBJ1-2, the V gene TRBV9; D unresolved. The germline V and J ends were trimmed by 3 bases and 5 bases, with 17 bases remaining between them. CDR1 is SGDLS, CDR2 YYNGEE, per germline. The CDR3 runs 15 residues. CDR3 DNA sequence: TGTGCCAGCAGCGGTGGAGGGAACGACCAGTATGGCTACACCTTC. Its protein product is CASSGGGNDQYGYTF.

The CDR3 sequence is CSVASDYGYTF. The CDR3 DNA is TGCAGCGTTGCCTCAGACTATGGCTACACCTTC. The genes are TRBV29-1 and TRBJ1-2; no clear D. V was clipped by 4 bases and J by 3 bases, with 6 bases between them. Germline assignment: CDR1 SQVTM and CDR2 ANQGSEA. CDR3 length equals 11 residues.

In the case of this clone: Distinct nucleotide sequences in the sample also encode this CDR3. The V call is TRBV9, the J call TRBJ2-1; a possible D gene is TRBD1 (6 bases). The length of the CDR3 is 15 residues. V shed 0 bases and J shed 4 bases, with 11 bases lying between them. Germline V gives CDR1 SGDLS, CDR2 YYNGEE. CDR3 in amino acids: CASSVETGWYNEQFF. The DNA for the CDR3 is TGTGCCAGCAGCGTAGAAACAGGGTGGTACAATGAGCAGTTCTTC.

This chain links TRBV28 with TRBJ2-5; D perhaps matches TRBD2 (6 bases). In germline, CDR1 is MDHEN, CDR2 SYDVKM. The CDR3 is 13 residues long. Trimming shortened V by 6 bases and J by 2 bases, and 10 bases separated the two germline ends. The CDR3 here is CASRSGAQETQYF. The CDR3 coding sequence is TGTGCCAGCAGATCGGGAGCACAAGAGACCCAGTACTTC.

This chain connects TRBV29-1 to TRBJ2-7, with D uncertain. This CDR3 comprises 13 residues. Germline V gene sequence: CDR1 SQVTM, CDR2 ANQGSEA. Deletions cut 3 bases from V and 4 bases from J, with 13 bases between. CDR3 in DNA: TGCAGCGTTGAGGTTGGCAGTGAATACGAGCAGTACTTC. This encodes CSVEVGSEYEQYF.

J is TRBJ1-2 and V is TRBV15, with D uncertain. V lost 1 base and J 2 bases, leaving 11 bases between the germline ends. The germline gives CDR1 LNHNV, CDR2 YYDKDF (reference sequence). CDR3 length: 15 residues. CDR3 DNA: TGTGCCACCAGCAGAGTTGCCAGTACCAACTATGGCTACACCTTC. Its translation is CATSRVASTNYGYTF.

The rearrangement joins TRBV4-3 to TRBJ1-1; D is unclear. Germline CDR1 LGHNA, CDR2 YSLEER. Between the trimmed V and J ends, which lost 4 bases and 1 base, there was a span of 7 bases. The CDR3 is 13 amino acids. CDR3 nucleotide sequence: TGCGCCAGCAGCCGGGCTTGGAACACTGAAGCTTTCTTT. Amino acids: CASSRAWNTEAFF.

In regard to this clone: Within the sample, other DNA sequences also encode this same CDR3. This rearrangement joins TRBV5-6 to TRBJ2-6; D is undetermined. CDR3 length: 14 amino acids. Trimming stripped 0 bases from V and 4 bases from J, with 5 bases between. Per germline, CDR1 SGHDT and CDR2 YYEEEE. Written as DNA, the CDR3 is TGTGCCAGCAGCTTGGGGACCGGGGCCAACGTCCTGACTTTC. Amino acid sequence: CASSLGTGANVLTF.

This chain joins TRBV2 and TRBJ2-1, with D unresolved. The CDR3 runs 13 residues. Germline CDR1 SNHLY, CDR2 FYNNEI. The germline V and J ends were trimmed by 1 base and 4 bases, with 5 bases remaining between them. CDR3 coding DNA: TGTGCCAGCAGTGAAGTATCTTACAATGAGCAGTTCTTC. Translated: CASSEVSYNEQFF.

This chain joins TRBV30 and TRBJ2-7; 9 nucleotides line up with TRBD1. CDR1 GTSNPN and CDR2 SVGIG come from the germline V gene (reference sequence). With V trimmed by 0 bases and J by 2 bases, 11 bases remained unmatched. The CDR3 length is 17 residues. In nucleotides, the CDR3 is TGTGCCTGGAGTGTACCCATGGGACAGGGTATCACCTACGAGCAGTACTTC. Protein product: CAWSVPMGQGITYEQYF.

The V and J genes are TRBV11-2 and TRBJ1-4, with D uncertain. CDR1 and CDR2 from the germline V gene are SGHAT and FQNNGV. Trimming removed 1 base at V and 0 bases at J, with 9 bases between. The CDR3 runs 16 residues. The CDR3 sequence is CASSLGTLATNEKLFF. The CDR3 coding sequence is TGTGCCAGCAGCTTAGGAACACTCGCAACTAATGAAAAACTGTTTTTT.

This chain connects TRBV7-6 to TRBJ1-4, with a possible D match to TRBD1 (6 bases). V was shortened by 4 bases and J by 0 bases, with 9 bases between the two germline ends. CDR1 is SGHVS, CDR2 FNYEAQ, per germline. There are 15 residues in the CDR3. CDR3 protein: CASSWNRATNEKLFF. CDR3 coding DNA: TGTGCCAGCAGCTGGAACAGGGCAACTAATGAAAAACTGTTTTTT.